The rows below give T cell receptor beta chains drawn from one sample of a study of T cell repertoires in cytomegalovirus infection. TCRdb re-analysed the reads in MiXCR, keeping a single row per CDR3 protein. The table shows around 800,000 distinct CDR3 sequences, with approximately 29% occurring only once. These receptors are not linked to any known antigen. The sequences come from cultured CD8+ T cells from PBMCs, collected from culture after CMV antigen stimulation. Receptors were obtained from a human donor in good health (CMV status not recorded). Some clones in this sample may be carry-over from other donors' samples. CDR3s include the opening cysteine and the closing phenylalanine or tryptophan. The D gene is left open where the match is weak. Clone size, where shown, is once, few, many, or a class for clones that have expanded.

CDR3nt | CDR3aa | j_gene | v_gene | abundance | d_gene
TGTGCCAGCAGCTTAGGGGTCAAGAACACTGAAGCTTTCTTT | CASSLGVKNTEAFF | TRBJ1-1 | TRBV11-1 | few | NA
TGTGCCATCAGTACGACGACGGAGGCCCAGCATTTT | CAISTTTEAQHF | TRBJ1-5 | TRBV10-3 | NA | NA
TGTGCCAGCAGCTTTAGGCCGTCTGGTGAAAAACTGTTTTTT | CASSFRPSGEKLFF | TRBJ1-4 | TRBV7-6 | few | NA
TGTGCCAGCAGTCTTGGAGGGGCTGAAAAACTGTTTTTT | CASSLGGAEKLFF | TRBJ1-4 | TRBV12-3/TRBV12-4 | NA | NA
TGTGCCAGCAGCCACCGGGACAGGCCTACCAACTCCTACGAGCAGTACTTC | CASSHRDRPTNSYEQYF | TRBJ2-7 | TRBV7-6 | NA | TRBD1
TGTGCCAGCAGTTCCTGGGCCACTTTGAATTCACCCCTCCACTTT | CASSSWATLNSPLHF | TRBJ1-6 | TRBV27 | NA | NA
TGTGCCAGCAGGGAGGACAGCAACACCGGGGAGCTGTTTTTT | CASREDSNTGELFF | TRBJ2-2 | TRBV2 | few | NA
TGTGCCAGTAGTACTTGGGACAGGGTGGACACTGAAGCTTTCTTT | CASSTWDRVDTEAFF | TRBJ1-1 | TRBV19 | few | TRBD1
TGTGCCAGCAGCTCCTACCGGGACACCACAGATACGCAGTATTTT | CASSSYRDTTDTQYF | TRBJ2-3 | TRBV7-9 | NA | NA
TGTGCCATCACCGAAGGGGACTATGGCTACACCTTC | CAITEGDYGYTF | TRBJ1-2 | TRBV10-3 | once | NA
TGTGCCAGCAGTTTCCTCCCCAGGGAATCCATTTCAACTAATGAAAAACTGTTTTTT | CASSFLPRESISTNEKLFF | TRBJ1-4 | TRBV28 | NA | NA
TGTGCCAGCAGCTTAAGGGGCACCACTAGCACAGATACGCAGTATTTT | CASSLRGTTSTDTQYF | TRBJ2-3 | TRBV7-6 | few | NA
TGCAGCGTTGAAGGACTAGCGGGGGGGGCCTACAATGAGCAGTTCTTC | CSVEGLAGGAYNEQFF | TRBJ2-1 | TRBV29-1 | few | TRBD2
TGTGCCAGCAGTCCAACCTCTGACGGGGCAGGGGTCCCCTACGAGCAGTACTTC | CASSPTSDGAGVPYEQYF | TRBJ2-7 | TRBV12-3/TRBV12-4 | NA | NA
TGTGCCAGCAGTTACTCGACTCCCCCCACAGTAGAGCGGGACGAGCAGTACTTC | CASSYSTPPTVERDEQYF | TRBJ2-7 | TRBV6-8 | once | NA
TGTGCTAGTGGTTCAGGAGGGGGTTCGGAGCAGTTCTTC | CASGSGGGSEQFF | TRBJ2-1 | TRBV12-5 | few | NA
TGTGCCAGCGTACCACTGCCGGGGCAGGAGGCCCTTGGTGAGCAGTTCTTC | CASVPLPGQEALGEQFF | TRBJ2-1 | TRBV27 | NA | NA
TGCGCCAGCAGCCGCAACCGGGGAGCTAACTATGGCTACACCTTC | CASSRNRGANYGYTF | TRBJ1-2 | TRBV4-1 | NA | NA
TGTGCCAGCAGCTCTCCATCGGGACAGTCTAATTCACCCCTCCACTTT | CASSSPSGQSNSPLHF | TRBJ1-6 | TRBV7-6 | NA | TRBD1
TGTGCCAGCAGTCCACTAGCGGGGGATCTCACAGATACGCAGTATTTT | CASSPLAGDLTDTQYF | TRBJ2-3 | TRBV6-2/TRBV6-3 | NA | TRBD2
TGTGCCAGCAGTTATGAATTTTTGACAGAATCTAGCACAGATACGCAGTATTTT | CASSYEFLTESSTDTQYF | TRBJ2-3 | TRBV6-5 | NA | NA
TGTGCCAGCAGCTTAGTACAGGGGATCACTAATGAAAAACTGTTTTTT | CASSLVQGITNEKLFF | TRBJ1-4 | TRBV7-8 | few | TRBD1
TGTGCCAGTAGTGCCCGTGGGGATAGCAATCAGCCCCAGCATTTT | CASSARGDSNQPQHF | TRBJ1-5 | TRBV19 | few | NA
TGTGCCAGCAGTTGGGGGCGCGGTCAGCCCCAGCATTTT | CASSWGRGQPQHF | TRBJ1-5 | TRBV27 | once | NA
TGTGCCAGCAGTGCCTGGGCGAGCGAAGAAGAGACCCAGTACTTC | CASSAWASEEETQYF | TRBJ2-5 | TRBV12-3/TRBV12-4 | few | NA
TGTGCCAGCAGCCCCGGACTAGGGGTGAACACCGGGGAGCTGTTTTTT | CASSPGLGVNTGELFF | TRBJ2-2 | TRBV5-4 | once | TRBD2
TGTGCCAGTAGTATAGGCGCAGGGGCCTATGGCTACACCTTC | CASSIGAGAYGYTF | TRBJ1-2 | TRBV19 | NA | NA
TGTGCCAGCACCCCAGCGGCAACTAATGAAAAACTGTTTTTT | CASTPAATNEKLFF | TRBJ1-4 | TRBV28 | NA | NA
TGTGCCAGCAGTTCTTACAGGGGGAGCAATCAGCCCCAGCATTTT | CASSSYRGSNQPQHF | TRBJ1-5 | TRBV27 | NA | TRBD1
TGTGCCAGCAGTACCAATGCCGGGACTAGCGGGTTAGAGACCCAGTACTTC | CASSTNAGTSGLETQYF | TRBJ2-5 | TRBV27 | NA | TRBD2
TGTGCCAGCTCACCAGAGGGTTTAATGTCCTACAATGAGCAGTTCTTC | CASSPEGLMSYNEQFF | TRBJ2-1 | TRBV18 | NA | NA
TGCGCCAGCAGCCAAGATCCGGGACAGCTATTCACAGATACGCAGTATTTT | CASSQDPGQLFTDTQYF | TRBJ2-3 | TRBV4-1 | few | TRBD1
TGTGCCAGCAGCTTAGGACATGAAGCTTTCTTT | CASSLGHEAFF | TRBJ1-1 | TRBV11-2 | many | NA
TGTGCCAGCAGCTTAGGTCCCGGGACAGGTCTCAATGAGCAGTTCTTC | CASSLGPGTGLNEQFF | TRBJ2-1 | TRBV7-6 | NA | TRBD1
TGTGCCAGCAGCGGACGACGGGAAGCTAACTATGGCTACACCTTC | CASSGRREANYGYTF | TRBJ1-2 | TRBV9 | NA | NA
TGTGCCAGCTCACCGACAGGGAACTATGGCTACACCTTC | CASSPTGNYGYTF | TRBJ1-2 | TRBV7-9 | many | TRBD1
TGTGCCAGCAGTTTGTCCAGGGCGGTAGGAGCTTTCTTT | CASSLSRAVGAFF | TRBJ1-1 | TRBV27 | few | NA
TGTGCCATCCTACGGACAGGGGAGTACTATGGCTACACCTTC | CAILRTGEYYGYTF | TRBJ1-2 | TRBV10-3 | NA | TRBD1
TGTGCCAGCAGTGAATTTGGGACAGGGGATTTGCTGTTTTTT | CASSEFGTGDLLFF | TRBJ1-4 | TRBV6-1 | few | TRBD1
TGTGCCAGCAGCTTAGTCGACAGGCTCTGGTCGCAAGAGACCCAGTACTTC | CASSLVDRLWSQETQYF | TRBJ2-5 | TRBV7-6 | NA | NA
TGTGCCACCTCACCCCGGGACAGGGGGTTAGCCTACAATGAGCAGTTCTTC | CATSPRDRGLAYNEQFF | TRBJ2-1 | TRBV15 | many | TRBD1
TGCGCCAGCAGGGACAGGGGGTTGGCGAACACTGAAGCTTTCTTT | CASRDRGLANTEAFF | TRBJ1-1 | TRBV10-2 | NA | TRBD1
TGTGCCAGCAGTGAGGGGTGGGGCAGTTGGAACACTGAAGCTTTCTTT | CASSEGWGSWNTEAFF | TRBJ1-1 | TRBV6-5 | NA | NA
TGTACCAGCATTCTGACAGATGGTACGCAGTATTTT | CTSILTDGTQYF | TRBJ2-3 | TRBV12-3/TRBV12-4 | NA | NA
TGTGCCATCCCCCGACAGGAGGGGACCGGGGAGCTGTTTTTT | CAIPRQEGTGELFF | TRBJ2-2 | TRBV6-2/TRBV6-3 | NA | NA